This TCR beta chain stems from a study of T cell repertoires in cytomegalovirus infection. On the study more broadly: Researchers turned to recently identified HLA-C-restricted CMV epitopes as well as well-studied HLA-B-restricted ones. Public TCR beta signature analysis indicated the presence of both CMV infection and matching HLA type. Findings and caveats of the study: Summed frequency of public TCR beta families distinguished CMV carriers with the relevant HLA. Across the ex vivo response, the dominant clonotypes were HLA-C-restricted CMV-specific TCR beta clonotypes.

Deletions cut 8 bases from V and 0 bases from J, with 11 bases between. The CDR3 totals 14 residues. Germline V CDR1 and CDR2: SGHTA, FQGTGA. With respect to this clonotype: Its antigen is undetermined.

One entry per CDR3 protein, called by TCRdb with MiXCR from the reads. The top ten clones hold approximately 93% of a sample with approximately 73,000 distinct CDR3 sequences, around 37% of them seen once. The V call is TRBV7-3, the J call TRBJ1-3; tentatively, D is TRBD1 (5 bases). This clonotype originated in a human donor in good health (CMV status not recorded). Some clones in this sample may be carry-over from other donors' samples. The material sequenced was CD8+ T cells from cultured PBMCs, taken from culture after CMV antigen stimulation. CDR3 region: CASPQEDSGNTIYF. The CDR3 nucleotides read TGTGCCAGCCCACAGGAGGACTCTGGAAACACCATATATTTT.